Here is one T cell receptor beta chain with its context. This sample stems from a study of blood T cell repertoires in COVID-19. Clones were sequenced by immunoSEQ multiplex PCR, and TCRdb holds only the in-frame ones, with some missing. The sample holds 200,000 to 300,000 clones, more than 75% seen once. The V and J ends lost 6 bases and 3 bases, in that order; junction bases with no gene match: 10. This CDR3 spans 15 amino acids. From germline, CDR1 is SEHNR and CDR2 FQNEAQ (reference sequence). Sequenced: peripheral blood. V usage is TRBV7-9 and J usage is TRBJ2-5, with 7 nucleotides matching TRBD1. This clonotype originated in a woman over 75 with COVID-19, enrolled during active disease. The CDR3 spells CASRRNRDRKETQYF. DNA of the CDR3: TGTGCCAGCAGAAGAAACCGGGACAGAAAAGAGACCCAGTACTTC.